This TCR beta chain was found in a study of cytomegalovirus exposure and HLA in healthy donors. Study-wide results and caveats: Most CMV-associated TCR beta chains were later found to appear HLA-restricted.

Germline V CDR1 and CDR2: ENHRY, SYGVKD. J gave up 4 bases and V 4 bases, and 10 bases lay outside the gene matches. There are 15 residues in the CDR3. A word on this clone: Its antigen is unidentified.

Primers included in the PCR were 60 Vbeta and 13 Jbeta primers. Sequencing was performed with immunoSEQ multiplex PCR; in TCRdb, only in-frame clones are kept and a portion is missing. Among 150,000 to 180,000 clones listed, approximately 80% were seen once. The V gene is TRBV10-3, the J gene TRBJ2-7; 7 nucleotides align to TRBD1. Sequences were obtained from PBMCs. This receptor was taken from a woman between 40 and 55 years old in good health and CMV-seropositive. This CDR3 reads CAISGWTTGRYEQYF. The DNA of the CDR3 is TGTGCCATCAGTGGGTGGACGACAGGGAGATACGAGCAGTACTTC.